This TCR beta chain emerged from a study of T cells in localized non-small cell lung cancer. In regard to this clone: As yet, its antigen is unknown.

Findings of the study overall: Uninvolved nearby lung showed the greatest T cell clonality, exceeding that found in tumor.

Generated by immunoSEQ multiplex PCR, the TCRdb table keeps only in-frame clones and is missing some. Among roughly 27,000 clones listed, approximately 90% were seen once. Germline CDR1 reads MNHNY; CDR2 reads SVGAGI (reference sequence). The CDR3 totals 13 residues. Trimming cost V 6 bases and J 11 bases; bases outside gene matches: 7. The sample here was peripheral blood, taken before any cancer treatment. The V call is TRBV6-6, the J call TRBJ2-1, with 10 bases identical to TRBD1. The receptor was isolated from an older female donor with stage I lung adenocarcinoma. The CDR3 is CASRPGQGLKQFF. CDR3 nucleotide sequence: TGTGCCAGCAGACCGGGACAGGGGCTCAAGCAGTTCTTC.